These 2 T cell receptor beta chains were sequenced from one sample in a study of blood T cell repertoires in COVID-19. Sequencing was performed with immunoSEQ multiplex PCR; in TCRdb, only in-frame clones are kept and a portion is missing. The repertoire holds 300,000 to 450,000 clones, with more than 65% as singletons. Sequenced input: peripheral blood. These receptors all stem from a human donor with acute or convalescent COVID-19. The donor label of this sample is uncertain.

The chain is built from TRBV7-2 and TRBJ2-3; 9 bases align to TRBD2. The germline V gene encodes CDR1 SGHTA and CDR2 FQGNSA. Losses at the gene ends were 1 base for V and 2 bases for J; bases not matched to a gene: 1. There are 15 residues in the CDR3. The CDR3 DNA reads as TGTGCCAGCAGCTTAGGGGGACTAGCCACAGATACGCAGTATTTT. Translation gives CASSLGGLATDTQYF.

The chain couples TRBV7-9 to TRBJ1-1; 7 nucleotides agree with TRBD1. This CDR3 spans 14 amino acids. Losses at the gene ends were 5 bases for V and 0 bases for J; bases not matched to a gene: 3. Germline CDR1 and CDR2: SEHNR and FQNEAQ (reference sequence). This CDR3 reads CASSPGQLNTEAFF. The CDR3 DNA sequence: TGTGCCAGCAGCCCGGGACAGCTGAACACTGAAGCTTTCTTT. The full variable domain, its missing parts supplied by reference TRBV7-9 and TRBJ1-1, is DTGVSQNPRHKITKRGQNVTFRCDPISEHNRLYWYRQTLGQGPEFLTYFQNEAQLEKSRLLSDRFSAERPKGSFSTLEIQRTEQGDSAMYLCASSPGQLNTEAFFGQGTRLTVV.